This T cell receptor beta chain was sequenced in a study of identical twins. Findings and caveats of the study: Cord blood beta clonotypes that were abundant carried fewer insertions, and memory repertoires showed no such trend. Beta out-of-frame sequences showed weaker excess sharing between twins.

Remarks on this clonotype: Its matching antigen is unknown.

The authors used template switching to add a universal primer site and gave cDNA unique molecular identifiers. TCRdb re-called the 5' RACE reads with MiXCR, one entry per CDR3 protein. The sample lists 250,000 to 300,000 distinct CDR3 sequences, just under 9.5% occurring once. Trimming cost V 0 bases and J 0 bases; bases outside gene matches: 7. This CDR3 is built from 19 residues. Germline CDR1 reads LGHNA; CDR2 reads YSLEER. The same specimen was also included in a second study, on yellow fever vaccine responses in identical twins.

The chain combines TRBV4-3 with TRBJ2-1; 11 nucleotides match TRBD2. Sequencing was done on a sample of CD8+ T cells sorted from blood. This sequence was found in a woman under 30 in good health. The CDR3 DNA follows: TGCGCCAGCAGCCAAGAGGGGGGACTAGCGGCTTCCTCCTACAATGAGCAGTTCTTC. Translation: CASSQEGGLAASSYNEQFF.